This T cell receptor (beta chain) comes out of a study of cytomegalovirus exposure and HLA in healthy donors. The table lists this clone with a few counts. The V end lost 3 bases, the J end lost 1 base, and 5 bases lay between the germline ends. Germline V gene lookup returns CDR1 SGHDT and CDR2 YYEEEE. The length of the CDR3 is 14 residues. Primers: 60 Vbeta forward and 13 Jbeta reverse. Only in-frame clones appear in the TCRdb table, and some are missing; sequencing was by immunoSEQ multiplex PCR. Among roughly 120,000 clones, about 8.5% were seen once, and the ten largest hold 4.5% to 5.5%. Input material: PBMCs. The TCR comes from a man aged 35 to 55 in good health and CMV-seronegative. The chain joins TRBV5-6 to TRBJ1-6, with D hard to call. The CDR3 is CASSSPSYNSPLHF. In DNA form, the CDR3 reads TGTGCCAGCAGCTCCCCTTCCTATAATTCACCCCTCCACTTT. Full variable domain (rest looked up from reference TRBV5-6 and TRBJ1-6): DAGVTQSPTHLIKTRGQQVTLRCSPKSGHDTVSWYQQALGQGPQFIFQYYEEEERQRGNFPDRFSGHQFPNYSSELNVNALLLGDSALYLCASSSPSYNSPLHFGNGTRLTVT.